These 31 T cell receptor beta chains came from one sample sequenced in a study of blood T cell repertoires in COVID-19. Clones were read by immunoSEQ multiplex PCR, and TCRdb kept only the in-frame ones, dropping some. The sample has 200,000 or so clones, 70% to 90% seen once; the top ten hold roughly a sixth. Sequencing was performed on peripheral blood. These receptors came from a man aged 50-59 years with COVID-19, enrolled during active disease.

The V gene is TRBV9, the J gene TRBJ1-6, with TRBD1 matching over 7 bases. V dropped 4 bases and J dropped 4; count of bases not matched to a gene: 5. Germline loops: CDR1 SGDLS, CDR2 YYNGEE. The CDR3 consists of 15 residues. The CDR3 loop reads CASSPTTGYNSPLHF. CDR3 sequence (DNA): TGTGCCAGCAGCCCGACGACAGGGTATAATTCACCCCTCCACTTT.

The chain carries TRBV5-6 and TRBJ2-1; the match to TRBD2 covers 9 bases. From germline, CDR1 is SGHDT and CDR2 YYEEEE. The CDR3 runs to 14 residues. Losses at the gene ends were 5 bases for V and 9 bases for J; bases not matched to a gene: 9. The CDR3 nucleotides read TGTGCCAGCAGGCTCTTTGGGACTAGCCCTGAGCAGTTCTTC. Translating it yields CASRLFGTSPEQFF.

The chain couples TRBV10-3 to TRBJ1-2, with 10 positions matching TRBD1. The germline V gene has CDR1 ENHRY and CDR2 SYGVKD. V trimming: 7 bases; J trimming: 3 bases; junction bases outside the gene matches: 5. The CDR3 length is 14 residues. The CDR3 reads CAITGTGDDYGYTF. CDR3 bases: TGTGCCATCACGGGGACAGGGGACGACTATGGCTACACCTTC.

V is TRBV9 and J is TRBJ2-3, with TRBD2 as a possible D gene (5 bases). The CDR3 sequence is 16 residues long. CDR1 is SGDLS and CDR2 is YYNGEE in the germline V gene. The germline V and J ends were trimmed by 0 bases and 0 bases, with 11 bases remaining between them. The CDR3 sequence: CASSVGGGASTDTQYF. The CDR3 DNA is TGTGCCAGCAGCGTAGGTGGAGGAGCCAGCACAGATACGCAGTATTTT.

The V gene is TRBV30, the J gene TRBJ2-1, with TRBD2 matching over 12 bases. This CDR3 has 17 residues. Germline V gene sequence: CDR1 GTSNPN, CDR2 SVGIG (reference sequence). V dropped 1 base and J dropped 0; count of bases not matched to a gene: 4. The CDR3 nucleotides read TGTGCCTGGAGTGGGACTAGCGGGACCGGCTCCTACAATGAGCAGTTCTTC. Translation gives CAWSGTSGTGSYNEQFF.

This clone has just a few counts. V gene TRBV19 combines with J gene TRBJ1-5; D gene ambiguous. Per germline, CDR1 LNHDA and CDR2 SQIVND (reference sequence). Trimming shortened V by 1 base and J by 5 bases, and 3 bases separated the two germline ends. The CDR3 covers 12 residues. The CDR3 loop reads CASSIADQPQHF. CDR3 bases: TGTGCCAGTAGTATAGCAGATCAGCCCCAGCATTTT. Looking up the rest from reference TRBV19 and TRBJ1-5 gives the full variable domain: DGGITQSPKYLFRKEGQNVTLSCEQNLNHDAMYWYRQDPGQGLRLIYYSQIVNDFQKGDIAEGYSVSREKKESFPLTVTSAQKNPTAFYLCASSIADQPQHFGDGTRLSIL.

CDR3 loop: CASSFGQETQYF. The DNA for the CDR3 is TGTGCCAGCAGTTTCGGCCAAGAGACCCAGTACTTC. V and J are TRBV28 and TRBJ2-5; D is unresolved. The CDR3 loop spans 12 amino acids. Germline loops: CDR1 MDHEN, CDR2 SYDVKM. V lost 3 bases and J 1 base, leaving 3 bases between the germline ends.

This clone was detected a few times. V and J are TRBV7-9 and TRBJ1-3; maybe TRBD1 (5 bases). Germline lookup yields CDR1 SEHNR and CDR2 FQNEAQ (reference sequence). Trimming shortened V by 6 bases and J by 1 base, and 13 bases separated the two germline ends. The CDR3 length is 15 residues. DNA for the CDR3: TGTGCCAGCAGTCCAGGGCGGATTTCTGGAAACACCATATATTTT. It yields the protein CASSPGRISGNTIYF. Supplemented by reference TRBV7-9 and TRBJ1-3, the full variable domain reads DTGVSQNPRHKITKRGQNVTFRCDPISEHNRLYWYRQTLGQGPEFLTYFQNEAQLEKSRLLSDRFSAERPKGSFSTLEIQRTEQGDSAMYLCASSPGRISGNTIYFGEGSWLTVV.

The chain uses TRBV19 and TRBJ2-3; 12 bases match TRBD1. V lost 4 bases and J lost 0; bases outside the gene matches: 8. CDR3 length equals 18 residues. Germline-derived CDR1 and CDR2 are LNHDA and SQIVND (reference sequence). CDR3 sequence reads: CASSTWGDRGPSTDTQYF. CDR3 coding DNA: TGTGCCAGTAGTACCTGGGGGGACAGGGGGCCTAGCACAGATACGCAGTATTTT.

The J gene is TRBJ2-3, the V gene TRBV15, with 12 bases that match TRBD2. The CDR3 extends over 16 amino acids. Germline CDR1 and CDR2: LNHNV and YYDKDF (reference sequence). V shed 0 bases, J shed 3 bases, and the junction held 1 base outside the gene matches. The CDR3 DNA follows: TGTGCCACCAGCAGAGATCTAGCGGGAGGGACAGATACGCAGTATTTT. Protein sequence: CATSRDLAGGTDTQYF.

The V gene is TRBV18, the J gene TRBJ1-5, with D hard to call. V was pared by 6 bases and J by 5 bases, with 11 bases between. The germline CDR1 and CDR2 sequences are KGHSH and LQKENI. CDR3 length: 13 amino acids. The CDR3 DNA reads TGTGCCAGCTCGACTACGAGGGATCAGCCCCAGCATTTT. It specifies CASSTTRDQPQHF.

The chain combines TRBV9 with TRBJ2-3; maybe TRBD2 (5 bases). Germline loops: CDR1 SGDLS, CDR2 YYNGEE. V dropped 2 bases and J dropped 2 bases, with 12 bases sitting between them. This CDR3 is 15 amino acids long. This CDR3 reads CASSVGVKITDTQYF. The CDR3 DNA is TGTGCCAGCAGCGTGGGAGTTAAGATCACAGATACGCAGTATTTT.

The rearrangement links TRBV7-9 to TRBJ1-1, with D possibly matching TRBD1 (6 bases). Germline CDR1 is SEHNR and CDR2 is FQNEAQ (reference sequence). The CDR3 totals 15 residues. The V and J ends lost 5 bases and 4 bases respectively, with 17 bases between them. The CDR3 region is CASSPRTVRGTEAFF. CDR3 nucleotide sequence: TGTGCCAGCAGCCCCCGGACAGTCCGAGGCACTGAAGCTTTCTTT.

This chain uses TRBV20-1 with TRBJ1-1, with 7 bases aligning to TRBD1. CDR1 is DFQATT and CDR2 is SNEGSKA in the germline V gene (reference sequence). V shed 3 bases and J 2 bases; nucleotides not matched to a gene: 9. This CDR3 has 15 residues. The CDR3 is CSASIFGQVNTEAFF. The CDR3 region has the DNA TGCAGTGCTAGTATTTTCGGACAGGTAAACACTGAAGCTTTCTTT.

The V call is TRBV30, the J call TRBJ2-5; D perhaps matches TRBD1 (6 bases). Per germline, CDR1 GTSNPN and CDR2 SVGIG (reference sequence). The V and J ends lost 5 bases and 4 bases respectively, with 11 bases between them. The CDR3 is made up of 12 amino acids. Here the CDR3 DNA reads TGTGCCTGGGGTGCAGGGGTAGAGACCCAGTACTTC. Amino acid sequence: CAWGAGVETQYF.

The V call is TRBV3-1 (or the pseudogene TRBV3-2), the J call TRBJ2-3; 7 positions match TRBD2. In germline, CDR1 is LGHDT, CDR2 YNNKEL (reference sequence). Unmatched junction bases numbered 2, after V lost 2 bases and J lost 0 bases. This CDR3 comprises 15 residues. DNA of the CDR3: TGTGCCAGCAGCCAACTAGCGGTTAGCACAGATACGCAGTATTTT. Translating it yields CASSQLAVSTDTQYF.

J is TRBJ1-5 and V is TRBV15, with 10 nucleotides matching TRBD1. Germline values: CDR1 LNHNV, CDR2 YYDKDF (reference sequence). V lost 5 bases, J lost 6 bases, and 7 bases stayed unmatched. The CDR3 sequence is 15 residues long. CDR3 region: CATSFGTGVVQPQHF. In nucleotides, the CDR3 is TGTGCCACCAGCTTTGGGACAGGGGTGGTTCAGCCCCAGCATTTT.

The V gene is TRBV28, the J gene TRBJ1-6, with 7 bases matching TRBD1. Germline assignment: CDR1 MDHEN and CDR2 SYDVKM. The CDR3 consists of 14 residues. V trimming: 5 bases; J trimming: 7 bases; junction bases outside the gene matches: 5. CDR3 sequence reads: CASSPGGRNSPLHF. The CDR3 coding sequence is TGTGCCAGCAGTCCAGGGGGTAGGAATTCACCCCTCCACTTT.

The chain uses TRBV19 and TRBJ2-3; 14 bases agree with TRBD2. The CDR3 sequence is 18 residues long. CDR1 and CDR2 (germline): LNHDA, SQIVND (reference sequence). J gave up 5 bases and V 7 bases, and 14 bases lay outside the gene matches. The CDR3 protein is CASKNLGTSGGNLDTQYF. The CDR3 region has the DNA TGTGCCAGTAAAAATCTAGGGACTAGCGGGGGTAACCTAGATACGCAGTATTTT.

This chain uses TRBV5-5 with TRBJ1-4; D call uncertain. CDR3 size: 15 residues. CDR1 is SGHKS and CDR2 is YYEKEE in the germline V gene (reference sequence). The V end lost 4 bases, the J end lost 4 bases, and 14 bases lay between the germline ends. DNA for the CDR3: TGTGCCAGCAGCCCGGACGGGGTTGGTAATGAAAAACTGTTTTTT. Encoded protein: CASSPDGVGNEKLFF. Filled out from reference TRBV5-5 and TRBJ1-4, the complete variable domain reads DAGVTQSPTHLIKTRGQQVTLRCSPISGHKSVSWYQQVLGQGPQFIFQYYEKEERGRGNFPDRFSARQFPNYSSELNVNALLLGDSALYLCASSPDGVGNEKLFFGSGTQLSVL.

The CDR3 sequence is CASSLLAVSTDTQYF. The CDR3 nucleotides read TGTGCCAGCAGCCTACTAGCGGTTAGCACAGATACGCAGTATTTT. V is TRBV7-3 and J is TRBJ2-3; 8 positions match TRBD2. V dropped 5 bases and J dropped 0; count of bases not matched to a gene: 4. Germline CDR1 and CDR2: SGHTA and FQGTGA. This CDR3 is built from 15 residues.

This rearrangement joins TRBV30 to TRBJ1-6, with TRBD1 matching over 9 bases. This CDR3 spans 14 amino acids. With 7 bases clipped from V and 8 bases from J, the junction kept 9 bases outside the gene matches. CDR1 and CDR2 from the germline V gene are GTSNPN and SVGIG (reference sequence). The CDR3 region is CASSRTGVDSPLHF. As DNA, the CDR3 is TGTGCCTCCTCCCGGACAGGGGTCGATTCACCCCTCCACTTT.

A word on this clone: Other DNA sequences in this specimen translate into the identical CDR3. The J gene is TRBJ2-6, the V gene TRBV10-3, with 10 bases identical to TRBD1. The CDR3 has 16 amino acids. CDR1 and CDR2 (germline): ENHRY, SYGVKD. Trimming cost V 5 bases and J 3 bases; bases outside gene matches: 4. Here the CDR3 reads CAISRQGAGGANVLTF. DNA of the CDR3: TGTGCCATCAGTAGACAGGGGGCGGGTGGGGCCAACGTCCTGACTTTC.

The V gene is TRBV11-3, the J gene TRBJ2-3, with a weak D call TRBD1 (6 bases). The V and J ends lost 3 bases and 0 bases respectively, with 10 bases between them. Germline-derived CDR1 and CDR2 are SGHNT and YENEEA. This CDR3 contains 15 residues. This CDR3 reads CASSLGRGSTDTQYF. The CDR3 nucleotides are TGTGCCAGCAGCTTGGGCAGGGGAAGCACAGATACGCAGTATTTT.

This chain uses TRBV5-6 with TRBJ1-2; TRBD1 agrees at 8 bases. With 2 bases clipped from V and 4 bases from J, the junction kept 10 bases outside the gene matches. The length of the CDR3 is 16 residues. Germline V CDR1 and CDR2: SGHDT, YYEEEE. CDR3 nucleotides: TGTGCCAGCAGCTTTGGGACAGGTGCTCCCTTCTATGGCTACACCTTC. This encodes CASSFGTGAPFYGYTF.

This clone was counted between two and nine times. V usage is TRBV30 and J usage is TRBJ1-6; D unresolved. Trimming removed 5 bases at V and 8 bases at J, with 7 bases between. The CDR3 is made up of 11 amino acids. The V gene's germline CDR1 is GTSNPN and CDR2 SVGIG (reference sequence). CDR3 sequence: CAWEVDSPLHF. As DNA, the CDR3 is TGTGCCTGGGAGGTGGATTCACCCCTCCACTTT.

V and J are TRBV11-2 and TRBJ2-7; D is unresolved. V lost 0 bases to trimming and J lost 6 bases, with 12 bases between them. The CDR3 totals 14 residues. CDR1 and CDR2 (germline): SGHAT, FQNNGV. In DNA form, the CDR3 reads TGTGCCAGCAGCTTAGACCCTATGGCTAGCGAGCAGTACTTC. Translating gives CASSLDPMASEQYF.

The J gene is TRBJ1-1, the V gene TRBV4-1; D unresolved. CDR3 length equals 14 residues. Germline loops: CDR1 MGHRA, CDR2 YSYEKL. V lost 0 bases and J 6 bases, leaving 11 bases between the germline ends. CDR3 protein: CASSQERVGSEAFF. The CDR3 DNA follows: TGCGCCAGCAGCCAAGAGAGGGTCGGGTCTGAAGCTTTCTTT.

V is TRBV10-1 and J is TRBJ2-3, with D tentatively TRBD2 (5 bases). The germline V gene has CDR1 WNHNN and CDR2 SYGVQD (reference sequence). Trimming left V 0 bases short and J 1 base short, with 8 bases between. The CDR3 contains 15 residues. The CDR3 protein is CASSESLAGTDTQYF. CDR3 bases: TGCGCCAGCAGTGAGTCGCTAGCAGGCACAGATACGCAGTATTTT.

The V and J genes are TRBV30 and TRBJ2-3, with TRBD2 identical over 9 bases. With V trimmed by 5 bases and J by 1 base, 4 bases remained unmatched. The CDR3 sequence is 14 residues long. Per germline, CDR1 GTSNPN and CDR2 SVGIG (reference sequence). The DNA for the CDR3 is TGTGCCTGGGACCGACTAGCGGGCACAGATACGCAGTATTTT. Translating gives CAWDRLAGTDTQYF. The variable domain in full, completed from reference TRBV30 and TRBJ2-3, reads SQTIHQWPATLVQPVGSPLSLECTVEGTSNPNLYWYRQAAGRGLQLLFYSVGIGQISSEVPQNLSASRPQDRQFILSSKKLLLSDSGFYLCAWDRLAGTDTQYFGPGTRLTVL.

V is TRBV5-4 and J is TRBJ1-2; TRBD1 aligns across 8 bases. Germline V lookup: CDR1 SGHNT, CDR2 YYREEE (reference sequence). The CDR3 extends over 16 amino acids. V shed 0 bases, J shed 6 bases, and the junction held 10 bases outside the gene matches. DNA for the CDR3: TGTGCCAGCAGCTTGGTTCCAGGGGGCTTAGGTCATGGCTACACCTTC. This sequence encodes CASSLVPGGLGHGYTF.